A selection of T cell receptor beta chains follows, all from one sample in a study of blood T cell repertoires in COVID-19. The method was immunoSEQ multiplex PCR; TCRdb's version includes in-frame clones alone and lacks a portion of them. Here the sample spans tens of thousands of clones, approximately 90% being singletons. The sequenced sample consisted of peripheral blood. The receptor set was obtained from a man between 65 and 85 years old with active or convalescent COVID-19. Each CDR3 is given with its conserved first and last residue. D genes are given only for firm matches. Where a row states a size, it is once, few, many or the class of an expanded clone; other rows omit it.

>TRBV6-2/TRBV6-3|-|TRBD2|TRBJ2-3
CASSPWTSGRARDTQYF
TGTGCCAGCAGCCCTTGGACTAGCGGGAGGGCCAGGGATACGCAGTATTTT
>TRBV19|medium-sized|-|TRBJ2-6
CASSRQATSGANVLTF
TGTGCCAGTAGTCGACAGGCGACCTCTGGGGCCAACGTCCTGACTTTC
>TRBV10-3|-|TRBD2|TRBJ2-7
CAISALAGSYEQYF
TGTGCCATCAGTGCCCTAGCGGGATCCTACGAGCAGTACTTC
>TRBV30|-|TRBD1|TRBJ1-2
CAWSAQQGGYTF
TGTGCCTGGAGTGCCCAACAGGGGGGCTACACCTTC
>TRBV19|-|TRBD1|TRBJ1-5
CASRGQGASNQPQHF
TGTGCCAGTAGGGGGCAGGGGGCGAGCAATCAGCCCCAGCATTTT
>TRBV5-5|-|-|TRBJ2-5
CASSLGSSRGETQYF
TGTGCCAGCAGCTTGGGATCTAGTCGGGGGGAGACCCAGTACTTC
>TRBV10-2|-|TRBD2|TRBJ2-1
CASMTGLAGGWDNEQFF
TGCGCCAGCATGACGGGACTAGCGGGGGGATGGGACAATGAGCAGTTCTTC
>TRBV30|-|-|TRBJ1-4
CAWSETREKLFF
TGTGCCTGGAGTGAGACTCGTGAAAAACTGTTTTTT
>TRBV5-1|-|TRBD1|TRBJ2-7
CASAATGGYEQYF
TGCGCCAGCGCCGCCACAGGGGGCTACGAGCAGTACTTC
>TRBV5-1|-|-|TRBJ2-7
CASRGWGHEQYF
TGCGCCAGCAGGGGTTGGGGCCACGAGCAGTACTTC
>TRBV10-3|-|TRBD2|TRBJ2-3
CATTTAGLRSTDTQYF
TGTGCCACCACCACCGCGGGACTACGTAGCACAGATACGCAGTATTTT
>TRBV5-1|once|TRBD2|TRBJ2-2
CASSPPGLAVTGELFF
TGCGCCAGCAGCCCACCCGGACTAGCCGTCACCGGGGAGCTGTTTTTT
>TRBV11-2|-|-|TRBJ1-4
CASSQRSLNEKLFF
TGTGCCAGCAGCCAGCGGTCCTTGAATGAAAAACTGTTTTTT
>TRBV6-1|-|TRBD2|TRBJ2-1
CASSETRAGSYNEQFF
TGTGCCAGCAGTGAGACTCGAGCGGGGAGCTACAATGAGCAGTTCTTC
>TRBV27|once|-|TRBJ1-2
CASSPGGGPLYGYTF
TGTGCCAGCAGTCCCGGGGGAGGTCCACTCTATGGCTACACCTTC
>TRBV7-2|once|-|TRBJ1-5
CASSLSSTSQPQHF
TGTGCCAGCAGCTTATCCTCAACAAGTCAGCCCCAGCATTTT
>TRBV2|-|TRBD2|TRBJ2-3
CASSRWTSGRETDTQYF
TGTGCCAGCAGTAGGTGGACTAGCGGGAGGGAAACAGATACGCAGTATTTT
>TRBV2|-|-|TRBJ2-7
CASSESGWTYEQYF
TGTGCCAGCAGTGAATCAGGATGGACCTACGAGCAGTACTTC
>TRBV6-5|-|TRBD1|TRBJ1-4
CASTRTGFFEKLFF
TGTGCCAGCACCCGGACAGGGTTTTTTGAAAAACTGTTTTTT
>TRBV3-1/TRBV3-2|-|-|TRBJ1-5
CASSRGRNSNQPQHF
TGTGCCAGCAGCCGGGGGCGGAATAGCAATCAGCCCCAGCATTTT
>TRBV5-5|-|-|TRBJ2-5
CASTHRLSAETQYF
TGTGCCAGCACCCACCGACTATCCGCAGAGACCCAGTACTTC
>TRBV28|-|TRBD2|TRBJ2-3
CASNSGTSAGGDTQYF
TGTGCCAGCAACTCCGGGACTAGCGCCGGAGGGGATACGCAGTATTTT
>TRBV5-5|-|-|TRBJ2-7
CASSLSVSYEQYF
TGTGCCAGCAGCCTAAGTGTCTCCTACGAGCAGTACTTC
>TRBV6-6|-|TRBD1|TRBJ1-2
CASSQRTTGDYGYTF
TGTGCCAGCAGTCAACGGACGACAGGGGACTATGGCTACACCTTC
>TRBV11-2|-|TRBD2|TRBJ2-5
CASSPSGRETQYF
TGTGCCAGCAGCCCAAGCGGGAGAGAGACCCAGTACTTC
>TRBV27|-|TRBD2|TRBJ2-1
CASAHETGGLAGGNEQFF
TGTGCCAGCGCTCATGAAACAGGAGGACTAGCGGGGGGCAATGAGCAGTTCTTC
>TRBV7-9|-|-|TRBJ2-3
CASSLAPANTQYF
TGTGCCAGCAGCTTAGCTCCTGCTAATACGCAGTATTTT
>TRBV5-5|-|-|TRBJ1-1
CASSLQAYLNTEAFF
TGTGCCAGCAGCTTACAGGCCTATCTGAACACTGAAGCTTTCTTT
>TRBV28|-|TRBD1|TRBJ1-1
CASYTGGGAVNTEAFF
TGTGCCAGTTACACAGGGGGCGGTGCGGTAAACACTGAAGCTTTCTTT
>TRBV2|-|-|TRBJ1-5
CASSSLYQPQHF
TGTGCCAGCTCATCACTTTATCAGCCCCAGCATTTT
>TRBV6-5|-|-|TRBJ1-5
CASSDSGGAQPQHF
TGTGCCAGCAGTGACTCCGGGGGTGCTCAGCCCCAGCATTTT
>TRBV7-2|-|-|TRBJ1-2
CASSYRASGYGYTF
TGTGCCAGCAGCTACAGGGCTAGTGGCTATGGCTACACCTTC
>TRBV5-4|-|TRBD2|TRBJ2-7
CASSLVGGRAGEQYF
TGTGCCAGCAGCTTGGTTGGGGGGAGGGCTGGAGAGCAGTACTTC
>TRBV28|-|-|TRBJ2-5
CASAGQNQETQYF
TGTGCCAGTGCGGGGCAGAACCAAGAGACCCAGTACTTC
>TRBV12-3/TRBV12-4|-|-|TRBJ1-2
CASKPTENYGYTF
TGTGCCAGCAAACCGACAGAAAACTATGGCTACACCTTC
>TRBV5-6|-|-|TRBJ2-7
CASSLGGHGRYEQYF
TGTGCCAGCAGCTTGGGGGGGCACGGACGATACGAGCAGTACTTC
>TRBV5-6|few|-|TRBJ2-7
CASSRSMAYEQYF
TGTGCCAGCAGCCGAAGCATGGCCTACGAGCAGTACTTC
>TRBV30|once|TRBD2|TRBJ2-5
CAWTLAGVTETQYF
TGTGCCTGGACCTTAGCGGGAGTCACAGAGACCCAGTACTTC
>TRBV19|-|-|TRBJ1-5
CASSIAAGVSQPQHF
TGTGCCAGTAGTATAGCGGCAGGTGTTAGTCAGCCCCAGCATTTT
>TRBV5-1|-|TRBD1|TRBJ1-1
CASSPGQGYPTEAFF
TGCGCCAGCAGTCCCGGACAGGGGTATCCCACTGAAGCTTTCTTT
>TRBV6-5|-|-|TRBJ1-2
CASTPADRNYGYTF
TGTGCCAGCACCCCAGCTGACAGGAACTATGGCTACACCTTC
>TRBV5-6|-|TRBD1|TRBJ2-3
CASSLDRGRLTDTQYF
TGTGCCAGCAGCTTGGACAGGGGGCGACTCACAGATACGCAGTATTTT
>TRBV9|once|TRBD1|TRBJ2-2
CASSIGQGGDTGELFF
TGTGCCAGCAGCATCGGACAGGGTGGGGACACCGGGGAGCTGTTTTTT
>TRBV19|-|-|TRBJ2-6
CASSSSSGANVLTF
TGTGCCAGTAGTTCGAGCTCTGGGGCCAACGTCCTGACTTTC
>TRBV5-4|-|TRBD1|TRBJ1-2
CASRRDRDDGYTF
TGTGCCAGCAGGCGGGACAGGGACGATGGCTACACCTTC